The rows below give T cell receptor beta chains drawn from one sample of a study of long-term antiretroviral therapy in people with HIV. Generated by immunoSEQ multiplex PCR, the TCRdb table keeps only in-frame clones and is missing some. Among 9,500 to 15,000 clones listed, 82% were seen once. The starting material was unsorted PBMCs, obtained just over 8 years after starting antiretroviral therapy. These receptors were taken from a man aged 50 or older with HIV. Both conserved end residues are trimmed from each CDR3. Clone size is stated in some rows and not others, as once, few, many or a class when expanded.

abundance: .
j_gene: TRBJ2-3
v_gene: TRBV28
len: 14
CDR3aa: ASSLNPAGTTDTQY

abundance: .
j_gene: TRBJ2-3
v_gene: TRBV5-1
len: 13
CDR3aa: ASSLNAPGTDTQY

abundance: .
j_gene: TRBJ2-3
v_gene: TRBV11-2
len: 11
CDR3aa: ASRRGFTDTQY

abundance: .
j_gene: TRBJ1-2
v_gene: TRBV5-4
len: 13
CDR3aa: ASSLRSGVEAGYT

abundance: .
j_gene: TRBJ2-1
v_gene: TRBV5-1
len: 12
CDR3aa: ASSSEGAINERF

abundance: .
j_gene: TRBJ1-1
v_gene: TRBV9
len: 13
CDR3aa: ASSAPHRGNTEAF

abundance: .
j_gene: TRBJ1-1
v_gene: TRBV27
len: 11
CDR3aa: ASSLTGGTEAF

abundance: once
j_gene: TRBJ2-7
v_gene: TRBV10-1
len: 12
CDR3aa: ASSEGLRSYEQY

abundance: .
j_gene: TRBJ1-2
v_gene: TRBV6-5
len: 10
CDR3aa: ASSSTGGGYT

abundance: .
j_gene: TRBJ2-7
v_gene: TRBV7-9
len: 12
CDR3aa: ASSGQDRSYEQY

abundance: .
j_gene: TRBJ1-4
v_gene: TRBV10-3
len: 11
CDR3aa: AISENSNEKLF

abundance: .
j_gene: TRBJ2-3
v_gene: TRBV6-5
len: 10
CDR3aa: ASRDGTDTQY

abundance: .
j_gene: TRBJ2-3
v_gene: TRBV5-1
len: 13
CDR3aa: ASSAGTGDTDTQY

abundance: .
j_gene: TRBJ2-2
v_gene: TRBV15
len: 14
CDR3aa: ATSRGGGPNTGELF

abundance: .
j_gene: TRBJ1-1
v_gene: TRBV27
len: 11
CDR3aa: ASSPLQDTEAF

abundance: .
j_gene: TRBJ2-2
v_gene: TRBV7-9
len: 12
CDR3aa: ASSWESGTGELF

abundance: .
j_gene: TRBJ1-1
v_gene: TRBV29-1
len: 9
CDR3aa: SVGSNTEAF

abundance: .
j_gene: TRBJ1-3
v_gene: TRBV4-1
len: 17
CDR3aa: ASSQGLRKGPLSGNTIY

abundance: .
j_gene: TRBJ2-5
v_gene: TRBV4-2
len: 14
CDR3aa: ASSIDSSGQGETQY

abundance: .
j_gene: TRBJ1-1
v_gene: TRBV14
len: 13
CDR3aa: ASSQAVGGSTEAF

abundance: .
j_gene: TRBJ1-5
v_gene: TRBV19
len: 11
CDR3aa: ASRERGNQPQH

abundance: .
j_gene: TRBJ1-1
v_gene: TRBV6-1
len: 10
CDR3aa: ASSGGRTEAF

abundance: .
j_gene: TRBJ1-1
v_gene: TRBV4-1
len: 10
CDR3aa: ASRAGGAEAF

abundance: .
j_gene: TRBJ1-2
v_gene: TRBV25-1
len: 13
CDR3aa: ASSELGQGADGYT

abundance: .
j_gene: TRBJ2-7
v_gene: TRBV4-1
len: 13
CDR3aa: ASSQGTGGTYEQY

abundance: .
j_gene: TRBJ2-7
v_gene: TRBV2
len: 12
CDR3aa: ASGAGGDSYEQY

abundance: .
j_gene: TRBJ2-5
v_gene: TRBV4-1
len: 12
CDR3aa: ASSQAPIGETQY

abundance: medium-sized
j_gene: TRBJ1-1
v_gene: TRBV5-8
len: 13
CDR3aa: ASSLAEGSNTEAF

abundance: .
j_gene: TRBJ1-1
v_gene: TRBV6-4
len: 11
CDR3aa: ASSDRDGDEAF

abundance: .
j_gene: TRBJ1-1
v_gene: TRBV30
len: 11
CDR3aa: AWSALPNTEAF

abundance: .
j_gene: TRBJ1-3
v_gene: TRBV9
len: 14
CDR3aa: ASSPEPGTSGNTIY

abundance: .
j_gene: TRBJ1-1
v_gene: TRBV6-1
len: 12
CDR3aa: ASSFNQGGTEAF

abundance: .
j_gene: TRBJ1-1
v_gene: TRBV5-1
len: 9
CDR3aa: ASSLEGEAF

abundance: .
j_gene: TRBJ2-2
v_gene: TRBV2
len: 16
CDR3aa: ASRSLGGTSGAGGELF

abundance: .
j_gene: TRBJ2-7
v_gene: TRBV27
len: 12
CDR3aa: ASSSMQSSYEQY

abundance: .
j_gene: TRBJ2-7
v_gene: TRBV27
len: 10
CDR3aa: ASSFSLGEQY

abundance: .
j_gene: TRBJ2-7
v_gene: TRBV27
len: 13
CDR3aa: ASSPSLDRGYEQY

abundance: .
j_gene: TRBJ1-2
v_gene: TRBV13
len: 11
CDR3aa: ASRDRINYGYT

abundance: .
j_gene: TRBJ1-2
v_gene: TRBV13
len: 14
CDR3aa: ASSLPGERQEDGYT

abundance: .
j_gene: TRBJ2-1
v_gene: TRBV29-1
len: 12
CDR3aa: SGVDRASYNEQF

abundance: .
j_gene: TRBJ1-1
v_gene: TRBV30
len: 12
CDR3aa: AWSVLPVNTEAF

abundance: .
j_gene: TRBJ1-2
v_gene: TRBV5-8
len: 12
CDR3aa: ASSGSDRLWGYT

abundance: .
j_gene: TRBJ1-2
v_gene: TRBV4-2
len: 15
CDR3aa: ASSPMGGGGFDYGYT

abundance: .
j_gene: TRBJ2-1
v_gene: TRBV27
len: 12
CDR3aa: ASSLGQGDNEQF

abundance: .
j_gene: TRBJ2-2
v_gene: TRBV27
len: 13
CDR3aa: ASSFFGTDTGELF

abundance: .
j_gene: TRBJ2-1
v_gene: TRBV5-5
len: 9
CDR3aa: ASSTYNEQF

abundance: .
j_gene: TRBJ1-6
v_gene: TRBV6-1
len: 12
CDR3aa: ASNDPSYNSPLH

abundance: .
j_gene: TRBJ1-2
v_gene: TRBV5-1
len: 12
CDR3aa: ASSSTATNYGYT

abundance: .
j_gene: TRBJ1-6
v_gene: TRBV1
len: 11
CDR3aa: TSSQGTGSPLH

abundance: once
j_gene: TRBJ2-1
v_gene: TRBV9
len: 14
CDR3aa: ASSGVLAGVYNEQF

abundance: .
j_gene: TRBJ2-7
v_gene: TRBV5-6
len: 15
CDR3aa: ASSFGTGSVGVYEQY